This T cell receptor beta chain stems from a study of T cells after yellow fever vaccination. The germline V gene encodes CDR1 SGHNT and CDR2 YYREEE (reference sequence). CDR3 size: 14 residues. The V segment lost 4 bases and the J segment 5 bases; nucleotides outside the gene matches: 8. This clonotype was recorded at least ten times. TCRdb re-called the 5' RACE reads with MiXCR, one entry per CDR3 protein. Of a few hundred thousand distinct CDR3 sequences in the sample, 3.6% were seen once. This specimen consisted of PBMCs, obtained 15 days after the yellow fever booster vaccination. The chain carries TRBV5-4 and TRBJ1-2, with 7 bases matching TRBD1. The receptor's source is a man younger than 35 who received the YFV17D yellow fever vaccine. CDR3 coding DNA: TGTGCCAGCAGCATTACGGGACAGAAATATGGCTACACCTTC. Encoded protein: CASSITGQKYGYTF.